This T cell receptor (beta chain) was retrieved from a study of blood T cell repertoires in COVID-19. In the study overall: The United States, Italy and Spain supplied acute and convalescent COVID-19 samples. Sources were T cells, B-cell-depleted T cells, or PBMCs; the material itself was cDNA or gDNA.

Seattle participants joined during active infection and were tracked over time. This clone was counted once. CDR1 and CDR2 from the germline V gene are GTSNPN and SVGIG (reference sequence). This CDR3 comprises 14 residues. Germline trimming cut 5 bases from V and 4 bases from J; bases unmatched to any gene: 8. Per the study methods: Estimation of nucleated cell counts relied on the amplification of reference gene primers. Repertoires were generated with immunoSEQ multiplex PCR, while TCRdb's copy carries only in-frame clones and drops some. V and J calls and clone size are copied from that table; D and trimming were computed from the DNA. Of about 370,000 clones listed, around 92% are singletons.

The chain uses TRBV30 and TRBJ1-5; 7 bases line up with TRBD1. This receptor was obtained from a woman in her thirties with COVID-19, enrolled during active disease. Sequencing used peripheral blood. The DNA of the CDR3 is TGTGCCTGGGACCGGGACAGCACTAATCAGCCCCAGCATTTT. Protein product: CAWDRDSTNQPQHF.